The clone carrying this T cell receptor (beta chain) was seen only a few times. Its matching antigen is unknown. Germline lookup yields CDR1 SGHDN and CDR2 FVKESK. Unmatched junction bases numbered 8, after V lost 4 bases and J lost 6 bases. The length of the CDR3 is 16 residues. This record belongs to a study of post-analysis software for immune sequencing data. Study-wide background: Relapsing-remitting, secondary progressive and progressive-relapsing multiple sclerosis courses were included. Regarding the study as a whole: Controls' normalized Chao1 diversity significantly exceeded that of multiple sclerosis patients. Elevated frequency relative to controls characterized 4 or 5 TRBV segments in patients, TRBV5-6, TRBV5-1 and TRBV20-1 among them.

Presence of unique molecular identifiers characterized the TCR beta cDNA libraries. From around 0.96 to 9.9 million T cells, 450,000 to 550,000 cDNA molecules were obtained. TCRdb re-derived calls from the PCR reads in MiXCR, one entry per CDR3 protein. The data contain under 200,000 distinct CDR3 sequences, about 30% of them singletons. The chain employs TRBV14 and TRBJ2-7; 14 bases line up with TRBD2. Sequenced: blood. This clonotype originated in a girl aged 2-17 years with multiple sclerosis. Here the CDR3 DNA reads TGTGCCAGCAGCCGACCGGGACTAGCGGGAGAAGGCGAGCAGTACTTC. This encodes CASSRPGLAGEGEQYF.